The entry that follows covers one TCR beta chain sequence. This clone has a count of ten or more. No antigen is known for it. One base away there is no much larger clone; base qualities are not given. TRB sequencing was run on genomic DNA with either the immunoSEQ assay at survey resolution or the hsTCRB kit. In the source study's methods: The immunoSEQ software was used for initial read processing, and the LymphoSeq R package was used for repertoire analyses. For each TRB dataset, clonality was calculated as 1 minus normalized Shannon entropy, and the Gini coefficient was computed as well. Phenotypes of unsorted samples were inferred by mapping TRB sequences from sorted subsets of the recipient or donor onto the same recipient's unsorted samples. In its TCRdb copy, this immuneACCESS table keeps in-frame sequences only and misses some clones. Where compared with another copy, unresolved V genes explain less than half of these, and the others have no known cause. V and J calls and clone size are those listed in that table; D and trimming were worked out from the DNA. For this sample, 40,000 to 60,000 clones are listed, none of them singletons. The ten largest clones represent roughly 2.4% of the sample.

There are 15 amino acids in the CDR3, from cysteine to phenylalanine inclusive. The kept DNA is CDR3 alone, 45 bases in frame from the first base. V is cut back by 7 bases and J by 0 bases, with 8 bases in the junction unmatched. CDR1 and CDR2 are drawn from the germline V gene: SQVTM, ANQGSEA. This sample is drawn from a study of T cells after posttransplantation cyclophosphamide (dated by TCRdb to 2016 to 2018). Some background on the complete study: Using TRB sequencing, the study followed how the T cell repertoire rebuilt after myeloablative bone marrow transplantation with posttransplantation cyclophosphamide given as GVHD prophylaxis. Samples from 35 PTCy-treated patients, along with samples from 15 to 20 of their related bone marrow donors, underwent antigen receptor sequencing. Blood from all 30 or so PTCy patients with 1-year posttransplant specimens was subjected to TRB sequencing. Up to 3 additional blood samples from 2 to 5.2 years after transplant were also TRB-sequenced in 3 patients, as was pretransplant blood from several patients. Because TRA and TRB clonality were tightly correlated in 9 samples, subsequent TCR analyses were focused on TRB only. Public TRB sequences were checked against a database of over 3,000 sequences associated with responses to pathogens, tumor antigens, self-antigens and alloantigens.

General study outcomes and caveats: The TRB repertoires of T cells infiltrating skin or GI tract showed only limited overlap with the TRB repertoires of T cells in blood. At 1-2 months, donor-recipient similarity was low but rose over the first year, and the later blood repertoires were often dominated by donor CD8+ memory clones. Across 35 to 45 patients, TRB clonality was highly associated with recipient CMV seropositivity and CMV reactivation, and diversity in PTCy patients was similar to diversity in CNI/methotrexate controls.

On the day of marrow donation, related bone marrow donors gave peripheral blood samples. Mononuclear cells from peripheral blood and bone marrow were separated by Ficoll-Hypaque density centrifugation and then cryopreserved. Recombination connected TRBV29-1 to TRBJ2-2, with TRBD1 matching 7 junction bases. The TCR sequence derives from a man aged 35 to 55 in good health, CMV-negative, and a related stem cell transplant donor. Sequenced input: PBMCs. The CDR3 loop reads CSADLQGSNTGELFF. Here is the DNA: TGCAGCGCCGACTTACAGGGGTCGAACACCGGGGAGCTGTTTTTT.